These 25 T cell receptor beta chains came from one sample sequenced in a study of PD-1 blockade in classical Hodgkin lymphoma. Using immunoSEQ multiplex PCR, the repertoire was profiled, and TCRdb retains in-frame clones only, with some absent. The sample yields approximately 38,000 clones, over 70% seen once. Described time point: cycle 4 day 1 (C4D1), after less than seven weeks of nivolumab. All patients relapsed after autologous stem cell transplantation, and brentuximab vedotin exposure varied. The sequencing here drew on peripheral blood mononuclear cells (PBMCs), taken before the fourth cycle of nivolumab. These receptors came from a human donor with classical Hodgkin lymphoma.

The chain has TRBV19 and TRBJ1-4; unclear D gene. Per the germline V gene, CDR1 is LNHDA and CDR2 is SQIVND (reference sequence). V was clipped by 3 bases and J by 0 bases, with 14 bases between them. The CDR3 spans 17 residues. The CDR3 nucleotides are TGTGCCAGTAGTATCGGTTTGGGGAGAGCAACTAATGAAAAACTGTTTTTT. Protein: CASSIGLGRATNEKLFF.

The J gene is TRBJ2-5, the V gene TRBV30, with 13 bases matching TRBD2. With 0 bases clipped from V and 5 bases from J, the junction kept 6 bases outside the gene matches. CDR1 is GTSNPN, CDR2 SVGIG, per germline (reference sequence). The CDR3 length is 16 residues. Written as DNA, the CDR3 is TGTGCCTGGAGTGTACTAGCGGGGGGGCCTCGGGAGACCCAGTACTTC. The encoded protein is CAWSVLAGGPRETQYF.

The chain links TRBV5-1 to TRBJ2-5; TRBD1 matches at 10 bases. V lost 2 bases and J lost 8; bases outside the gene matches: 9. Germline V gene lookup returns CDR1 SGHRS and CDR2 YFSETQ. CDR3 length: 15 amino acids. The CDR3 DNA is TGCGCCAGCAGCTTCAGCGGACAGGGGGATAGCACCCAGTACTTC. Amino acid sequence: CASSFSGQGDSTQYF. Combining the CDR3 with reference TRBV5-1 and TRBJ2-5 gives the whole variable domain KAGVTQTPRYLIKTRGQQVTLSCSPISGHRSVSWYQQTPGQGLQFLFEYFSETQRNKGNFPGRFSGRQFSNSRSEMNVSTLELGDSALYLCASSFSGQGDSTQYFGPGTRLLVL.

V gene TRBV19 combines with J gene TRBJ1-4; D remains unclear. V lost 6 bases to trimming and J lost 7 bases, with 18 bases between them. The CDR3 contains 15 residues. Germline V gene lookup returns CDR1 LNHDA and CDR2 SQIVND (reference sequence). The CDR3 is CASSSHQTAGEKLFF. The CDR3 coding sequence is TGTGCCAGTAGCTCTCATCAAACAGCGGGTGAAAAACTGTTTTTT.

This clone was detected only once. The chain recombines TRBV11-3 with TRBJ2-5; TRBD2 is a possible D gene (6 bases). This CDR3 contains 16 residues. V shed 5 bases and J shed 5 bases, with 21 bases lying between them. Germline V gene lookup returns CDR1 SGHNT and CDR2 YENEEA. CDR3 nucleotides: TGTGCCAGCAGCCCGGGGAGGCTACCAGATCCCGAGACCCAGTACTTC. Its protein product is CASSPGRLPDPETQYF.

This clone is a singleton in its sample. V is TRBV18 and J is TRBJ1-2, with D tentatively TRBD1 (5 bases). The CDR3 loop spans 17 amino acids. Germline V gene data show CDR1 as KGHSH and CDR2 as LQKENI. Trimming removed 5 bases from V and 0 bases from J, with 19 bases in between. In DNA, the CDR3 is TGTGCCAGCTCATCGGCGGGGGGATGGAGAGCTAACTATGGCTACACCTTC. As protein: CASSSAGGWRANYGYTF.

The chain recombines TRBV6-1 with TRBJ2-2, with D tentatively TRBD1 or TRBD2 (5 bases each). Germline CDR1 MNHNS, CDR2 SASEGT. This CDR3 region has 15 residues. Trimming removed 2 bases at V and 7 bases at J, with 14 bases between. CDR3 loop: CASSESETGGGELFF. CDR3 nucleotides: TGTGCCAGCAGTGAATCTGAGACTGGGGGCGGGGAGCTGTTTTTT.

V and J are TRBV7-9 and TRBJ2-7; D unclear. CDR1 is SEHNR and CDR2 is FQNEAQ in the germline V gene (reference sequence). The V and J ends lost 0 bases and 10 bases respectively, with 19 bases between them. The CDR3 is made up of 15 amino acids. The CDR3 protein is CASSLATGLLMGQYF. The CDR3 DNA is TGTGCCAGCAGCTTAGCAACGGGCCTATTAATGGGACAGTACTTC.

This chain joins TRBV7-6 and TRBJ2-5; D is unresolved. V was clipped by 0 bases and J by 11 bases, with 13 bases between them. The CDR3 is made up of 13 amino acids. Looked up from germline, CDR1 is SGHVS and CDR2 is FNYEAQ. This CDR3 is CASSLATEKEQYF. The CDR3, as DNA: TGTGCCAGCAGCTTAGCAACCGAGAAAGAGCAGTACTTC.

This clone was seen just once. The chain is built from TRBV6-5 and TRBJ1-1; tentative D call: TRBD1 (6 bases). The CDR3 spans 12 residues. Trimming shortened V by 7 bases and J by 3 bases, and 9 bases separated the two germline ends. From germline, CDR1 is MNHEY and CDR2 SVGAGI. CDR3 DNA: TGTGCCAGCACCTGGGGGCACACTGAAGCTTTCTTT. This encodes CASTWGHTEAFF.

The chain combines TRBV5-4 with TRBJ2-3; D is undetermined. CDR3 length: 16 residues. The V gene lost 4 bases and the J gene lost 2 bases, with 17 bases spanning the gap. Germline V gene data show CDR1 as SGHNT and CDR2 as YYREEE (reference sequence). The CDR3 bases are TGTGCCAGCAGCCCGTTCAGTATAGGAGACACAGATACGCAGTATTTT. As protein: CASSPFSIGDTDTQYF.

Only one count was recorded for this clone. The chain couples TRBV5-4 to TRBJ1-2; TRBD1 is a possible D gene (5 bases). The CDR3 has 13 amino acids. Germline loops: CDR1 SGHNT, CDR2 YYREEE (reference sequence). The germline V and J ends were trimmed by 0 bases and 5 bases, with 8 bases remaining between them. CDR3 loop: CASSLVQGYGYTF. In DNA, the CDR3 is TGTGCCAGCAGCTTGGTTCAGGGATATGGCTACACCTTC.

The count of this clone is one. The chain carries TRBV11-3 and TRBJ1-1, with D unresolved. Per germline, CDR1 SGHNT and CDR2 YENEEA. The length of the CDR3 is 15 residues. The ends were cut back, 6 bases at V and 5 bases at J, with 19 bases in the middle. The CDR3 loop is CASSSGDPSSTEAFF. The CDR3 nucleotides read TGTGCCAGCAGTTCTGGCGACCCGTCCTCGACTGAAGCTTTCTTT.

Notes on this clone: The limits of the CDR3 on the DNA are not certain, so only TCRdb's listed CDR3 is given. The chain has TRBV21-1 and TRBJ2-2; the table's D call, TRBD2, was not checked against the DNA. TRBV21-1 is a listed pseudogene. The CDR3 is 22 residues long, counting both termini. The CDR3 sequence: CASRMGVETSGWADGIPGELFF.

V usage is TRBV10-2 and J usage is TRBJ1-3; 9 positions match TRBD1. This CDR3 is 16 amino acids long. Per the germline V gene, CDR1 is WSHSY and CDR2 is SAAADI. Trimming cost V 2 bases and J 2 bases; bases outside gene matches: 4. In nucleotides, the CDR3 is TGCGCCAGCAGTGAGAACAGGGGGCAGACTGGAAACACCATATATTTT. It is translated as CASSENRGQTGNTIYF.

In DNA, the CDR3 is TGTGCCACCAGCAGCCCCCGGGAGAATAGGGAGCTGTTTTTT. Its translation: CATSSPRENRELFF. The chain combines TRBV15 with TRBJ2-2; possibly TRBD2 for D (6 bases). Germline V gene lookup returns CDR1 LNHNV and CDR2 YYDKDF (reference sequence). The CDR3 totals 14 residues. The ends were cut back, 3 bases at V and 9 bases at J, with 14 bases in the middle.

The chain joins TRBV19 to TRBJ1-1, with TRBD1 as a possible D gene (5 bases). The CDR3 extends over 14 amino acids. Germline CDR1 LNHDA, CDR2 SQIVND (reference sequence). Trimming pared 4 bases from V and 3 bases from J, leaving 12 bases between. The CDR3 DNA reads as TGTGCCAGTAGTACCCCCCCGGGACACACTGAAGCTTTCTTT. It is translated as CASSTPPGHTEAFF.

CDR3 nucleotide sequence: TGTGCCAGCAGTTACGGGGTTTTGGACACTGAAGCTTTCTTT. Translated: CASSYGVLDTEAFF. This chain joins TRBV6-5 and TRBJ1-1; D unclear. Germline V lookup: CDR1 MNHEY, CDR2 SVGAGI. The V end lost 2 bases, the J end lost 3 bases, and 10 bases lay between the germline ends. This CDR3 is 14 amino acids long.

The chain couples TRBV7-9 to TRBJ1-1, with a possible D match to TRBD1 (5 bases). CDR1 SEHNR and CDR2 FQNEAQ come from the germline V gene (reference sequence). The CDR3 loop spans 15 amino acids. V dropped 1 base and J dropped 4 bases, with 13 bases sitting between them. The CDR3, as DNA: TGTGCCAGCAGCTTAGGAGACAGCTGGTTCACTGAAGCTTTCTTT. Amino acids: CASSLGDSWFTEAFF.

V and J are TRBV4-1 and TRBJ2-2; 8 bases align to TRBD1. This CDR3 has 14 residues. V dropped 4 bases and J dropped 6; count of bases not matched to a gene: 4. Per the germline V gene, CDR1 is MGHRA and CDR2 is YSYEKL. The CDR3 region has the DNA TGCGCCAGCAGCCTCAAACAGGGGGCCGGGGAGCTGTTTTTT. Amino acid sequence: CASSLKQGAGELFF.

The gene calls are TRBV7-2 and TRBJ1-5, with D unclear. Germline lookup yields CDR1 SGHTA and CDR2 FQGNSA. The CDR3 runs to 18 residues. Trimming took 2 bases from V and 5 from J, leaving 22 bases between them. The CDR3 DNA reads as TGTGCCAGCAGCTTATACCCCCGGACCGAAACGGACCATCAGCCCCAGCATTTT. Residues: CASSLYPRTETDHQPQHF. Using reference TRBV7-2 and TRBJ1-5 for the parts outside the CDR3, the full variable domain is GAGVSQSPSNKVTEKGKDVELRCDPISGHTALYWYRQSLGQGLEFLIYFQGNSAPDKSGLPSDRFSAERTGGSVSTLTIQRTQQEDSAVYLCASSLYPRTETDHQPQHFGDGTRLSIL.

V gene TRBV19 combines with J gene TRBJ1-2; D might be TRBD1 (6 bases). Germline V gene sequence: CDR1 LNHDA, CDR2 SQIVND (reference sequence). With 6 bases removed from V and 2 bases from J, the gap between germline ends came to 13 bases. The CDR3 totals 14 residues. In DNA form, the CDR3 reads TGTGCCAGTAGGACACAGGGAGGCAACTATGGCTACACCTTC. This translates into CASRTQGGNYGYTF.

The chain carries TRBV4-2 and TRBJ2-1, with TRBD2 matching 15 bases. With V trimmed by 2 bases and J by 9 bases, 11 bases remained unmatched. The CDR3 consists of 18 residues. Germline lookup yields CDR1 LGHNA and CDR2 YNFKEQ. CDR3 sequence (DNA): TGTGCCAGCAGCCAAACAATCCAGGGACTAGCGGGGGGCGGTGAGCAGTTCTTC. Encoded protein: CASSQTIQGLAGGGEQFF.

V is TRBV4-1 and J is TRBJ2-1; D not resolved. In germline, CDR1 is MGHRA, CDR2 YSYEKL. The length of the CDR3 is 13 residues. With 0 bases removed from V and 8 bases from J, the gap between germline ends came to 8 bases. The CDR3 nucleotides are TGCGCCAGCAGCCAAGAGGTTGCGGATGAGCAGTTCTTC. Protein product: CASSQEVADEQFF.

V gene TRBV2 combines with J gene TRBJ1-2; 7 bases are a match to TRBD1. The germline CDR1 and CDR2 sequences are SNHLY and FYNNEI. V shed 1 base, J shed 4 bases, and the junction held 9 bases outside the gene matches. The CDR3 is 16 residues long. The CDR3 is CASSEVVGTVLYGYTF. The CDR3 DNA reads TGTGCCAGCAGTGAAGTCGTTGGGACAGTACTCTATGGCTACACCTTC.